The 24 T cell receptor beta chains below all came from one sample that was sequenced in a study of T cells of healthy individuals. TCRdb re-called the 5' RACE reads with MiXCR, one entry per CDR3 protein. The sample records 90,000 to 100,000 distinct CDR3 sequences, under 20% being singletons. Source of these receptors: a human donor in good health.

The chain joins TRBV7-3 to TRBJ2-4; tentatively, D is TRBD1 (7 bases). Trimming cost V 4 bases and J 9 bases, with 13 bases left between them. Germline values: CDR1 SGHTA, CDR2 FQGTGA. The CDR3 contains 13 residues. The CDR3: CASSSNRGGIQYF. Written as DNA, the CDR3 is TGTGCCAGCAGCTCGAACAGGGGAGGCATTCAGTACTTC.

Comments on this clonotype: This clone may be a read error of a much larger clone one base away. The genes are TRBV29-1 and TRBJ1-1; D not resolved. Germline loops: CDR1 SQVTM, CDR2 ANQGSEA. V was shortened by 6 bases and J by 5 bases, with 13 bases between the two germline ends. CDR3 length: 12 amino acids. The CDR3 DNA reads TGCAGCGTGGGGAGTGGGGATACTGAAGCTTTCTTT. Its translation is CSVGSGDTEAFF.

This clonotype is labeled as medium-sized. The gene calls are TRBV7-9 and TRBJ2-3; D gene uncertain. Trimming removed 5 bases from V and 1 base from J, with 16 bases in between. This CDR3 contains 16 residues. CDR1 is SEHNR and CDR2 is FQNEAQ in the germline V gene (reference sequence). In DNA form, the CDR3 reads TGTGCCAGCAGCCCCCCTGGCGGCTATGGCACAGATACGCAGTATTTT. It yields the protein CASSPPGGYGTDTQYF.

The chain uses TRBV27 and TRBJ2-2, with D hard to call. CDR3 length equals 14 residues. Germline lookup yields CDR1 MNHEY and CDR2 SMNVEV (reference sequence). The ends were cut back, 2 bases at V and 1 base at J, with 5 bases in the middle. The CDR3 sequence: CASSLGLNTGELFF. Here the CDR3 DNA reads TGTGCCAGCAGTTTAGGGCTGAACACCGGGGAGCTGTTTTTT.

The chain uses TRBV11-1 and TRBJ2-2; 14 bases map to TRBD2. CDR1 is SGHAT, CDR2 FQDESV, per germline (reference sequence). The V gene end was trimmed by 7 bases and the J gene end by 4 bases; junction bases not matched to a gene: 8. The CDR3 has 17 residues. The CDR3 loop is CASTQGLAGGGTGELFF. For the CDR3, the DNA is TGTGCCAGCACCCAAGGACTAGCGGGAGGCGGCACCGGGGAGCTGTTTTTT.

This clonotype turned up a few times. This rearrangement joins TRBV20-1 to TRBJ2-5; D is tentatively TRBD1 or TRBD2 (6 bases each). Germline V gene lookup returns CDR1 DFQATT and CDR2 SNEGSKA (reference sequence). The CDR3 has 15 amino acids. Between the trimmed V and J ends, which lost 3 bases and 3 bases, there was a span of 17 bases. The CDR3 DNA follows: TGCAGTGCTAGGAAGGGGGAGGTGTTAAAAGAGACCCAGTACTTC. Protein: CSARKGEVLKETQYF.

This clonotype was recorded at least ten times. This chain connects TRBV6-1 to TRBJ1-5, with a weak D call TRBD1 (5 bases). Trimming stripped 6 bases from V and 7 bases from J, with 19 bases between. The CDR3 sequence is 15 residues long. Germline loops: CDR1 MNHNS, CDR2 SASEGT. CDR3 sequence: CASSTTWTGGQPQHF. CDR3 DNA sequence: TGTGCCAGCAGCACTACATGGACTGGGGGGCAGCCCCAGCATTTT.

The V call is TRBV3-1, the J call TRBJ1-5; D gene ambiguous. V lost 1 base and J lost 15, with 16 bases in between. Looked up from germline, CDR1 is LGHDT and CDR2 is YNNKEL (reference sequence). This CDR3 is built from 13 residues. The CDR3 DNA is TGTGCCAGCAGCCAAGGAAGAGGGAACCCTGGGCATTTT. This translates into CASSQGRGNPGHF. The whole variable domain, filled in from reference TRBV3-1 and TRBJ1-5, reads DTAVSQTPKYLVTQMGNDKSIKCEQNLGHDTMYWYKQDSKKFLKIMFSYNNKELIINETVPNRFSPKSPDKAHLNLHINSLELGDSAVYFCASSQGRGNPGHFGDGTRLSIL.

This clonotype was observed a few times. This chain connects TRBV27 to TRBJ1-5, with D possibly matching TRBD1 (5 bases). Germline CDR1 and CDR2: MNHEY and SMNVEV (reference sequence). The V end lost 4 bases, the J end lost 4 bases, and 8 bases lay between the germline ends. The CDR3 length is 13 residues. CDR3 loop: CASSWGVNQPQHF. The CDR3 DNA is TGTGCCAGCAGTTGGGGGGTAAATCAGCCCCAGCATTTT.

This clonotype showed up just a few times. This chain links TRBV9 with TRBJ2-5; possibly TRBD2 for D (5 bases). The CDR3 contains 13 residues. Germline V gene sequence: CDR1 SGDLS, CDR2 YYNGEE. V was cut by 0 bases and J by 5 bases, with 8 bases left in between. In DNA, the CDR3 is TGTGCCAGCAGCGTAGGTAGCGCGGAGACCCAGTACTTC. Amino acids: CASSVGSAETQYF.

This clonotype was counted only a few times. This sequence joins TRBV10-3 and TRBJ2-7; D is undetermined. The CDR3 runs to 13 residues. Germline V gene lookup returns CDR1 ENHRY and CDR2 SYGVKD. Between the trimmed V and J ends, which lost 7 bases and 3 bases, there was a span of 13 bases. The CDR3 loop is CAITPDGSYEQYF. In DNA, the CDR3 is TGTGCCATCACCCCGGACGGAAGCTACGAGCAGTACTTC.

The chain links TRBV2 to TRBJ1-5; the match to TRBD1 covers 10 bases. CDR1 and CDR2 (germline): SNHLY, FYNNEI. V dropped 6 bases and J dropped 5; count of bases not matched to a gene: 1. The CDR3 loop spans 13 amino acids. The DNA of the CDR3 is TGTGCCAGCAGAGGGACAGGGGATCAGCCCCAGCATTTT. Translated, it gives CASRGTGDQPQHF.

This clonotype was counted many times. The chain uses TRBV6-1 and TRBJ1-1, with a weak D call TRBD1 (5 bases). The ends were cut back, 3 bases at V and 1 base at J, with 9 bases in the middle. From germline, CDR1 is MNHNS and CDR2 SASEGT. CDR3 size: 14 residues. The CDR3 region is CASSEGLENTEAFF. The CDR3 region has the DNA TGTGCCAGCAGTGAGGGACTAGAGAACACTGAAGCTTTCTTT.

The chain uses TRBV6-1 and TRBJ2-3; TRBD2 matches 10 bases. J lost 1 base, V lost 2 bases, and 6 bases had no gene match. Germline CDR1 reads MNHNS; CDR2 reads SASEGT. The CDR3 is 17 amino acids. The CDR3 protein is CASSELLAGVGTDTQYF. CDR3 DNA sequence: TGTGCCAGCAGTGAACTCCTAGCGGGGGTGGGCACAGATACGCAGTATTTT.

This clonotype was seen a handful of times. V gene TRBV4-3 combines with J gene TRBJ2-7, with 7 bases aligning to TRBD2. Germline trimming cut 4 bases from V and 1 base from J; bases unmatched to any gene: 7. Germline V gives CDR1 LGHNA, CDR2 YSLEER. The CDR3 loop spans 15 amino acids. CDR3 coding DNA: TGCGCCAGCAGCCGGGCTCGAGCGGGGTCCTACGAGCAGTACTTC. Amino acid sequence: CASSRARAGSYEQYF.

The chain has TRBV12-3 or TRBV12-4 and TRBJ2-7, with D possibly TRBD2 on 5 matching bases. The CDR3 is 15 amino acids. The ends were cut back, 6 bases at V and 1 base at J, with 16 bases in the middle. The CDR3 DNA is TGTGCCAGCAGCAACCCTGGACTGGAGTCCTACGAGCAGTACTTC. Translated: CASSNPGLESYEQYF.

The rearrangement links TRBV10-2 to TRBJ2-3; the D gene is possibly TRBD2 (5 bases). The CDR3 is 13 amino acids. The germline V gene has CDR1 WSHSY and CDR2 SAAADI. V was trimmed by 8 bases and J by 4 bases, leaving 13 bases between them. DNA of the CDR3: TGCGCCAGCGGGCTAGCATCCCCAGATACGCAGTATTTT. Translated, it gives CASGLASPDTQYF.

V gene TRBV28 combines with J gene TRBJ1-1, with TRBD1 matching 10 bases. J was trimmed by 1 base and V by 5 bases; bases with no gene match: 7. Germline assignment: CDR1 MDHEN and CDR2 SYDVKM. This CDR3 region has 16 residues. In DNA, the CDR3 is TGTGCCAGCAGTCAAGGACAGGGGGTTTGGAACACTGAAGCTTTCTTT. Residues: CASSQGQGVWNTEAFF.

This clonotype was seen more than once but under ten times. The chain combines TRBV5-5 with TRBJ2-1; 11 nucleotides agree with TRBD1. Losses at the gene ends were 2 bases for V and 7 bases for J; bases not matched to a gene: 8. The CDR3 covers 16 residues. CDR1 is SGHKS, CDR2 YYEKEE, per germline (reference sequence). The chain's CDR3 is CASSLLGQGARNEQFF. The CDR3 DNA is TGTGCCAGCAGCTTACTTGGACAGGGGGCGAGGAATGAGCAGTTCTTC. Using reference TRBV5-5 and TRBJ2-1 for the parts outside the CDR3, the full variable domain is DAGVTQSPTHLIKTRGQQVTLRCSPISGHKSVSWYQQVLGQGPQFIFQYYEKEERGRGNFPDRFSARQFPNYSSELNVNALLLGDSALYLCASSLLGQGARNEQFFGPGTRLTVL.

This clonotype was detected a few times. J is TRBJ1-1 and V is TRBV6-2 or TRBV6-3; 7 bases map to TRBD1. The germline CDR1 and CDR2 sequences are MNHEY and SVGEGT. This CDR3 region has 14 residues. The junction had 6 bases not matched to a gene; V was cut back by 8 bases and J by 0 bases. The CDR3 bases are TGTGCCAGCCATGGGACAGTTATGAACACTGAAGCTTTCTTT. It yields the protein CASHGTVMNTEAFF.

This clonotype was counted ten times or more. The chain recombines TRBV28 with TRBJ2-5; the D gene is possibly TRBD2 (5 bases). The V gene lost 3 bases and the J gene lost 4 bases, with 9 bases spanning the gap. From germline, CDR1 is MDHEN and CDR2 SYDVKM. The CDR3 is 13 residues long. The CDR3 nucleotides are TGTGCCAGCAGTTTCAGACGGGGAGAGACCCAGTACTTC. It translates to CASSFRRGETQYF.

This clonotype is labeled as medium-sized. V usage is TRBV25-1 and J usage is TRBJ1-6, with no clear D. Germline V gives CDR1 MGHDK, CDR2 SYGVNS. The V and J ends lost 2 bases and 8 bases respectively, with 10 bases between them. The CDR3 spans 14 residues. CDR3 DNA: TGTGCCAGCAGTGAAAATCGCGACTATTCACCCCTCCACTTT. Protein sequence: CASSENRDYSPLHF.

This clonotype was counted between two and nine times. The genes are TRBV6-4 and TRBJ2-7; the match to TRBD1 covers 7 bases. The length of the CDR3 is 18 residues. J was trimmed by 0 bases and V by 4 bases; bases with no gene match: 15. The germline V gene has CDR1 MRHNA and CDR2 SNTAGT. The CDR3 region has the DNA TGTGCCAGCAGTGGCCCGGACCCCTACAGGGGATACTCCTACGAGCAGTACTTC. It encodes CASSGPDPYRGYSYEQYF.

This clonotype was picked up a small number of times. This chain connects TRBV2 to TRBJ1-2; D is unclear. CDR1 and CDR2 (germline): SNHLY, FYNNEI. The V end was cut by 3 bases, the J end by 0 bases, with 11 bases between. This CDR3 is 15 amino acids long. The DNA of the CDR3 is TGTGCCAGCAGTGAGGGTGATACAGCTAACTATGGCTACACCTTC. Encoded protein: CASSEGDTANYGYTF.